Listed below are T cell receptor beta chains from one sample, sequenced in a study of blood T cell repertoires in COVID-19. TCRdb's copy holds only in-frame clones and misses some; the assay was immunoSEQ multiplex PCR. The sample has under 150,000 clones, 80% to 85% seen once. Sequencing used peripheral blood. The receptor source for this set is a woman in her sixties or seventies with acute or convalescent COVID-19. Each CDR3 is given with its conserved first and last residue. D genes are given only for firm matches. Part of the rows lack a size; the others show once, few, many or a class for expanded clones.

>TRBD2|TRBJ2-1|TRBV5-6|-
CASSGGGTGYNEQFF
TGTGCCAGCAGCGGCGGGGGGACTGGATACAATGAGCAGTTCTTC
>-|TRBJ2-7|TRBV3-1/TRBV3-2|-
CASSQVATYEQYF
TGTGCCAGCAGCCAAGTTGCTACGTACGAGCAGTACTTC
>TRBD1|TRBJ2-7|TRBV13|-
CASSFRDSFYEQYF
TGTGCCAGCAGCTTCCGGGACAGCTTCTACGAGCAGTACTTC
>-|TRBJ1-2|TRBV19|-
CASSSTGIGGYTF
TGTGCCAGTAGTTCGACAGGAATCGGTGGCTACACCTTC
>TRBD2|TRBJ2-1|TRBV7-2|-
CASSLMGRGYNEQFF
TGTGCCAGCAGCTTAATGGGGAGGGGATACAATGAGCAGTTCTTC
>TRBD1|TRBJ1-2|TRBV11-2|-
CASRGQGVYYGYTF
TGTGCCAGCAGGGGCCAGGGGGTCTACTATGGCTACACCTTC
>-|TRBJ1-1|TRBV11-2|-
CASSLVRGVTEAFF
TGTGCCAGCAGCTTAGTGCGGGGGGTCACTGAAGCTTTCTTT
>TRBD1|TRBJ1-1|TRBV10-3|-
CAISGGRQGLSEAFF
TGTGCCATCAGTGGGGGACGACAGGGACTCTCTGAAGCTTTCTTT
>TRBD1|TRBJ1-1|TRBV12-3/TRBV12-4|-
CASSSWDREAFF
TGTGCCAGCAGTTCATGGGACAGAGAAGCTTTCTTT
>-|TRBJ2-1|TRBV27|-
CASQRGGSYNEQFF
TGTGCCAGCCAGAGGGGGGGCTCCTACAATGAGCAGTTCTTC
>-|TRBJ2-1|TRBV4-3|-
CASSLGLLGEQFF
TGCGCCAGCAGTCTAGGCTTACTGGGTGAGCAGTTCTTC
>TRBD1|TRBJ2-1|TRBV5-4|-
CASSLGGQSLLIF
TGTGCCAGCAGCTTGGGGGGACAGTCGCTTTTAATCTTC
>-|TRBJ2-2|TRBV4-3|-
CASSQLVRTGELFF
TGCGCCAGCAGCCAACTAGTTCGAACCGGGGAGCTGTTTTTT
>-|TRBJ1-2|TRBV27|-
CASRPSGSAGGYTF
TGTGCCAGCAGGCCCTCCGGGTCAGCGGGGGGCTACACCTTC
>-|TRBJ2-7|TRBV21-1|-
CASSKILAPYEQYF
TGTGCCAGCAGCAAAATACTAGCGCCCTACGAGCAGTACTTC
>TRBD2|TRBJ2-2|TRBV11-1|-
CASSLALMPSGGNTGELFF
TGTGCCAGCAGCTTAGCGCTTATGCCCAGCGGGGGGAACACCGGGGAGCTGTTTTTT
>TRBD1|TRBJ1-5|TRBV28|once
CASSRDRGPNQPQHF
TGTGCCAGCAGTAGGGACAGGGGACCGAATCAGCCCCAGCATTTT
>TRBD1|TRBJ1-2|TRBV29-1|-
CSVGDRGYGYTF
TGCAGCGTTGGGGACAGGGGCTATGGCTACACCTTC
>TRBD2|TRBJ2-7|TRBV28|-
CASRTSGTYEQYF
TGTGCCAGCCGGACTAGCGGAACCTACGAGCAGTACTTC
>-|TRBJ2-7|TRBV5-1|-
CASSVEDRAYEQYF
TGCGCCAGCAGCGTGGAGGACAGAGCCTACGAGCAGTACTTC
>TRBD2|TRBJ2-3|TRBV19|-
CATSRLASDTQYF
TGTGCCACCAGCCGACTAGCGTCAGATACGCAGTATTTT
>-|TRBJ2-7|TRBV7-2|-
CASSLDRVEQYF
TGTGCCAGCAGCTTAGACAGGGTTGAGCAGTACTTC
>TRBD1|TRBJ2-1|TRBV28|-
CASSSQRTGVDEQFF
TGTGCCAGCAGTTCTCAAAGGACAGGGGTGGACGAGCAGTTCTTC
>-|TRBJ1-2|TRBV15|-
CATSRDEQAAHYGYTF
TGTGCCACCAGCAGAGATGAACAGGCGGCCCACTATGGCTACACCTTC
>-|TRBJ1-2|TRBV28|-
CASHRSFANYGYTF
TGTGCCAGCCATCGTAGCTTTGCTAACTATGGCTACACCTTC
>-|TRBJ2-3|TRBV2|-
CASIGETRLGGTGATDTQYF
TGTGCCAGCATTGGGGAGACTAGGTTGGGAGGTACCGGGGCGACAGATACGCAGTATTTT
>-|TRBJ1-4|TRBV10-3|once
CAISDGGDNEKLFF
TGTGCCATCAGTGATGGGGGGGATAATGAAAAACTGTTTTTT
>-|TRBJ2-3|TRBV2|-
CASSELEAGDTQYF
TGTGCCAGCAGTGAACTTGAGGCGGGCGATACGCAGTATTTT
>TRBD1|TRBJ2-1|TRBV7-2|-
CASSSQGAVNEQFF
TGTGCCAGCAGCTCCCAGGGGGCTGTTAATGAGCAGTTCTTC
>-|TRBJ2-5|TRBV2|-
CASSEVATQYF
TGTGCCAGCAGTGAAGTAGCCACCCAGTACTTC
>-|TRBJ2-7|TRBV9|-
CASSVGQAAYEQYF
TGTGCCAGCAGCGTAGGACAGGCAGCCTACGAGCAGTACTTC
>TRBD1|TRBJ2-1|TRBV7-2|-
CASSPGQGSYNEQFF
TGTGCCAGCAGCCCAGGACAGGGCTCCTACAATGAGCAGTTCTTC
>-|TRBJ1-2|TRBV3-1/TRBV3-2|few
CASSRTSGGPGGYTF
TGTGCCAGCAGCCGGACAAGTGGGGGCCCCGGCGGCTACACCTTC
>-|TRBJ1-1|TRBV28|-
CATSLMNTEAFF
TGTGCCACCTCACTGATGAACACTGAAGCTTTCTTT
>-|TRBJ2-1|TRBV11-3|-
CASSLDFRETSNEQFF
TGTGCCAGCAGCTTAGATTTCCGGGAGACTAGCAATGAGCAGTTCTTC
>-|TRBJ2-3|TRBV5-5|-
CASSLTTDTQYF
TGTGCCAGCAGCTTGACTACAGATACGCAGTATTTT
>TRBD1|TRBJ2-2|TRBV4-1|-
CASSQTGVTNTGELFF
TGCGCCAGCAGCCAGACAGGGGTAACGAACACCGGGGAGCTGTTTTTT
>-|TRBJ1-1|TRBV20-1|-
CSASDGWVSEAFF
TGCAGTGCTAGTGACGGGTGGGTGTCCGAAGCTTTCTTT
>TRBD1|TRBJ1-3|TRBV6-5|-
CASRGQAHSGNTIYF
TGTGCCAGCAGGGGACAGGCACACTCTGGAAACACCATATATTTT